Presented here are 16 T cell receptor beta chains from one specimen sequenced in a study of blood T cells in healthy people across ages. Then a second PCR, running about 6 to 12 cycles, was carried out with a sample-barcoded 5' primer and a J-beta primer mix. In TCRdb, the 5' RACE reads were re-called with MiXCR into one record per CDR3 protein. This repertoire shows roughly 680,000 distinct CDR3 sequences, approximately 52% found once; its top ten account for roughly 13%. Sequenced material: blood. The receptors were gathered from a woman of 80 years or more in good health.

Comment on this clonotype: Being one base from a much bigger clone, this may be a read error. CDR3 residues: CASSWGLVAQYF. The CDR3, as DNA: TGTGCCAGCAGCTGGGGACTAGTGGCGCAGTATTTT. The chain has TRBV7-2 and TRBJ2-3, with 8 nucleotides matching TRBD2. CDR3 length: 12 amino acids. V shed 4 bases and J 10 bases; nucleotides not matched to a gene: 4. CDR1 and CDR2 (germline): SGHTA, FQGNSA.

This clonotype was observed many times. The chain carries TRBV5-1 and TRBJ2-7; D is unresolved. The CDR3 runs 14 residues. Trimming took 1 base from V and 0 from J, leaving 8 bases between them. Germline V CDR1 and CDR2: SGHRS, YFSETQ. In DNA form, the CDR3 reads TGCGCCAGCAGCTTGCCCGAGAGCTCCTACGAGCAGTACTTC. This encodes CASSLPESSYEQYF.

The V call is TRBV5-1, the J call TRBJ1-2, with 10 bases matching TRBD1. Per the germline V gene, CDR1 is SGHRS and CDR2 is YFSETQ. The CDR3 sequence is 15 residues long. Trimming removed 4 bases from V and 2 bases from J; junction bases left unmatched: 5. CDR3 bases: TGCGCCAGCAGCATAGGGACAGGGGTGAACTATGGCTACACCTTC. Its protein is CASSIGTGVNYGYTF.

The chain combines TRBV12-3 or TRBV12-4 with TRBJ2-7, with D tentatively TRBD2 (6 bases). The CDR3 has 13 amino acids. V was pared by 5 bases and J by 7 bases, with 15 bases between. This CDR3 is CASSIRELSEQYF. The CDR3 coding sequence is TGTGCCAGCAGTATACGGGAGCTGAGTGAGCAGTACTTC.

This clonotype was found many times. The rearrangement links TRBV24-1 to TRBJ2-3; possibly TRBD1 for D (6 bases). V lost 0 bases and J 5 bases, leaving 14 bases between the germline ends. Per germline, CDR1 KGHDR and CDR2 SFDVKD. The CDR3 is 16 residues long. The CDR3 sequence: CATSDLGQGRGDTQYF. DNA of the CDR3: TGTGCCACCAGTGATTTGGGCCAGGGGCGCGGAGATACGCAGTATTTT.

This clonotype was picked up a small number of times. The V and J genes are TRBV7-3 and TRBJ2-1, with 8 bases fitting TRBD2. CDR1 is SGHTA, CDR2 FQGTGA, per germline. This CDR3 contains 14 residues. J lost 2 bases, V lost 3 bases, and 0 bases had no gene match. Here the CDR3 reads CASSFSGAYNEQFF. In DNA form, the CDR3 reads TGTGCCAGCAGCTTTAGCGGGGCCTACAATGAGCAGTTCTTC.

As regards this clonotype: One end of the junction is discordant with germline, which a read error may explain. This chain links TRBV7-3 with TRBJ1-1; D is unclear. This CDR3 has 13 amino acids. Germline loops: CDR1 SGHTA, CDR2 FQGTGA. The chain's CDR3 is CASSLGQNAEAFF. The DNA of the CDR3 is TGTGCCAGCAGTCTCGGGCAGAACGCTGAAGCTTTCTTT.

V is TRBV27 and J is TRBJ2-3; D may be TRBD2 (5 bases). Germline V gene lookup returns CDR1 MNHEY and CDR2 SMNVEV (reference sequence). This CDR3 region has 12 residues. Trimming cost V 7 bases and J 1 base, with 6 bases left between them. The CDR3 loop reads CASTGGTDTQYF. In nucleotides, the CDR3 is TGTGCCAGCACCGGGGGCACAGATACGCAGTATTTT.

CDR3 in DNA: TGTGCCAGCAGTTTGGGGAGGGACTACGGATTTGAGCAGTACTTC. This translates into CASSLGRDYGFEQYF. The chain joins TRBV12-3 or TRBV12-4 to TRBJ2-5; 7 bases agree with TRBD2. Trimming removed 3 bases from V and 11 bases from J; junction bases left unmatched: 15. CDR3 length: 15 residues.

The V and J genes are TRBV5-1 and TRBJ1-1, with a possible D match to TRBD1 (5 bases). V gave up 5 bases and J gave up 5 bases, with 10 bases separating them. This CDR3 has 12 amino acids. CDR1 SGHRS and CDR2 YFSETQ come from the germline V gene. The CDR3 protein is CASREWGTEAFF. Here the CDR3 DNA reads TGCGCCAGCAGGGAGTGGGGGACTGAAGCTTTCTTT.

The chain links TRBV29-1 to TRBJ2-5; 9 positions agree with TRBD2. Germline CDR1 reads SQVTM; CDR2 reads ANQGSEA. The CDR3 consists of 14 residues. V trimming: 4 bases; J trimming: 5 bases; junction bases outside the gene matches: 8. The CDR3 nucleotides read TGCAGCGTTGTCGGCGGGGGGGTATTGGAGACCCAGTACTTC. Translating gives CSVVGGGVLETQYF.

In nucleotides, the CDR3 is TGCAGTGCTAAACCCCCTGGAGGGGTGGGGGAGACCCAGTACTTC. Its translation: CSAKPPGGVGETQYF. V is TRBV20-1 and J is TRBJ2-5; maybe TRBD2 (6 bases). The CDR3 consists of 15 residues. Trimming shortened V by 4 bases and J by 5 bases, and 20 bases separated the two germline ends. The germline CDR1 and CDR2 sequences are DFQATT and SNEGSKA (reference sequence).

V is TRBV3-1 and J is TRBJ2-5, with D perhaps TRBD2 (5 bases). Germline V gene sequence: CDR1 LGHDT, CDR2 YNNKEL (reference sequence). Trimming took off 4 bases at V and 5 bases at J, with 14 bases between the two ends. The CDR3 contains 14 residues. In nucleotides, the CDR3 is TGTGCCAGCAGCCGAGGGAAGAGTTCGGAGACCCAGTACTTC. Translating gives CASSRGKSSETQYF.

The chain couples TRBV7-3 to TRBJ2-7, with 9 bases that match TRBD1. The CDR3 is 16 amino acids. The V gene end was trimmed by 1 base and the J gene end by 7 bases; junction bases not matched to a gene: 11. In germline, CDR1 is SGHTA, CDR2 FQGTGA. This CDR3 reads CASSLIGTGIYNEQYF. Written as DNA, the CDR3 is TGTGCCAGCAGCTTAATCGGGACAGGGATTTACAATGAGCAGTACTTC.

In this sample, this clonotype turned up many times. This sequence joins TRBV9 and TRBJ2-1; 9 bases are shared with TRBD2. The CDR3 has 17 residues. Per the germline V gene, CDR1 is SGDLS and CDR2 is YYNGEE. Trimming cost V 0 bases and J 0 bases; bases outside gene matches: 4. CDR3 in amino acids: CASSVGGGRASYNEQFF. The CDR3 DNA follows: TGTGCCAGCAGCGTAGGTGGCGGGAGGGCCTCCTACAATGAGCAGTTCTTC.

This clonotype was picked up many times. V usage is TRBV28 and J usage is TRBJ2-1; 7 bases agree with TRBD2. After removal of 3 bases from V and 9 bases from J, the junction contained 20 bases not matched to a gene. The CDR3 loop spans 18 amino acids. Germline assignment: CDR1 MDHEN and CDR2 SYDVKM. CDR3 residues: CASSFAGVLPQPEGEQFF. DNA of the CDR3: TGTGCCAGCAGTTTTGCGGGAGTCCTCCCGCAGCCGGAGGGTGAGCAGTTCTTC.